A single sample gave rise to the 9 T cell receptor beta chains below, sequenced in a study of blood T cell repertoires in COVID-19. Clones were sequenced by immunoSEQ multiplex PCR, and TCRdb holds only the in-frame ones, with some missing. The sample holds some 400,000 clones, about 89% seen once. The sequencing sample was made of peripheral blood. Every receptor here comes from a woman between 55 and 75 years old with COVID-19, enrolled during active disease.

The V call is TRBV28, the J call TRBJ1-2; 10 bases are a match to TRBD1. CDR1 is MDHEN and CDR2 is SYDVKM in the germline V gene. The length of the CDR3 is 15 residues. V dropped 7 bases and J dropped 2; count of bases not matched to a gene: 7. The CDR3 bases are TGTGCCAGCATCACACCGACAGGGGGCAACTATGGCTACACCTTC. Residues: CASITPTGGNYGYTF.

The V gene is TRBV19, the J gene TRBJ2-1; 9 nucleotides line up with TRBD1. Per germline, CDR1 LNHDA and CDR2 SQIVND (reference sequence). V shed 4 bases, J shed 6 bases, and the junction held 10 bases outside the gene matches. The CDR3 extends over 16 amino acids. CDR3 sequence reads: CASSTLQGATINEQFF. The CDR3 region has the DNA TGTGCCAGTAGTACCCTACAGGGGGCGACTATCAATGAGCAGTTCTTC.

This rearrangement joins TRBV6-5 to TRBJ2-3; a weak D match, TRBD2 (6 bases). The CDR3 is 15 amino acids. Trimming stripped 7 bases from V and 0 bases from J, with 14 bases between. The V gene's germline CDR1 is MNHEY and CDR2 SVGAGI. CDR3 bases: TGTGCCAGCAAAGACGGCGGGAAAAGCACAGATACGCAGTATTTT. Residues: CASKDGGKSTDTQYF.

The chain links TRBV28 to TRBJ1-2; D call uncertain. The CDR3 spans 16 residues. Germline CDR1 reads MDHEN; CDR2 reads SYDVKM. Trimming took off 4 bases at V and 2 bases at J, with 17 bases between the two ends. CDR3 amino acids: CASSSWTIFENYGYTF. The CDR3 region has the DNA TGTGCCAGCAGTTCCTGGACTATCTTCGAGAACTATGGCTACACCTTC.

V gene TRBV5-1 combines with J gene TRBJ2-1; 9 bases map to TRBD2. Looked up from germline, CDR1 is SGHRS and CDR2 is YFSETQ. The CDR3 runs to 15 residues. The trim removed 3 bases at V and 8 bases at J, leaving 9 bases unmatched. The DNA of the CDR3 is TGCGCCAGCAGCTGGGCTCTAGCGGGAAGCGATGAGCAGTTCTTC. The encoded protein is CASSWALAGSDEQFF.

This rearrangement joins TRBV5-1 to TRBJ1-1; maybe TRBD1 (6 bases). The germline V gene has CDR1 SGHRS and CDR2 YFSETQ. V was pared by 4 bases and J by 1 base, with 11 bases between. The CDR3 covers 14 residues. The CDR3 region has the DNA TGCGCCAGCAGCCGCTTGGACAGGAACACTGAAGCTTTCTTT. This codes for CASSRLDRNTEAFF. The full variable domain, rest sourced from reference TRBV5-1 and TRBJ1-1, is KAGVTQTPRYLIKTRGQQVTLSCSPISGHRSVSWYQQTPGQGLQFLFEYFSETQRNKGNFPGRFSGRQFSNSRSEMNVSTLELGDSALYLCASSRLDRNTEAFFGQGTRLTVV.

The chain combines TRBV19 with TRBJ2-1; 11 nucleotides match TRBD2. Per germline, CDR1 LNHDA and CDR2 SQIVND (reference sequence). The CDR3 contains 17 residues. The ends lost 1 base at V and 6 bases at J; junction bases unmatched: 8. CDR3 sequence (DNA): TGTGCCAGTAGTATAGGTCCCACTAGCGGGGGATTCAATGAGCAGTTCTTC. The encoded protein is CASSIGPTSGGFNEQFF.

The chain recombines TRBV4-1 with TRBJ2-5; 8 nucleotides line up with TRBD1. CDR3 size: 15 residues. Germline loops: CDR1 MGHRA, CDR2 YSYEKL. Trimming at V came to 3 bases and at J to 5 bases, leaving 8 bases not matched to a gene. CDR3 nucleotide sequence: TGCGCCAGCAGCCATGTACAGGGGGTTGGGGAGACCCAGTACTTC. It encodes CASSHVQGVGETQYF.

The table lists this clone with a few counts. The V gene is TRBV5-8, the J gene TRBJ2-1; TRBD2 might be the D (5 bases). The germline V gene has CDR1 SGHTS and CDR2 YDEGEE. Deletions cut 3 bases from V and 11 bases from J, with 9 bases between. The CDR3 spans 11 residues. CDR3 protein: CASSWPGKQFF. The CDR3 DNA follows: TGTGCCAGCAGCTGGCCGGGAAAGCAGTTCTTC.